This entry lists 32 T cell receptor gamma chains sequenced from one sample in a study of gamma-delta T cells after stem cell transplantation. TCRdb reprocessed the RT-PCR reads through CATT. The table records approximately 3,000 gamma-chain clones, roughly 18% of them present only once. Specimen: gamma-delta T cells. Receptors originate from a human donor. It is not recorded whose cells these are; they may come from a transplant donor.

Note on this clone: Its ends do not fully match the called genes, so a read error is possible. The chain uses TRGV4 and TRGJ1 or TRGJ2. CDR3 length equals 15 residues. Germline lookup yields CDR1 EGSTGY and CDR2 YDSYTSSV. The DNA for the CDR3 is TGTGCCACCTGGGATGGTACTTCGAATCATTATAAGAAACTCTTT. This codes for CATWDGTSNHYKKLF.

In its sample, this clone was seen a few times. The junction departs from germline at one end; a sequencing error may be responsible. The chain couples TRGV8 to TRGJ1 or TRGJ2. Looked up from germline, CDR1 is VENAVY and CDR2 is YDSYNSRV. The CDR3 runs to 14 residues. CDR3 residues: CATWDRRHYYNKLF. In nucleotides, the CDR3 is TGTGCCACCTGGGATAGACGCCATTATTATAATAAACTCTTT.

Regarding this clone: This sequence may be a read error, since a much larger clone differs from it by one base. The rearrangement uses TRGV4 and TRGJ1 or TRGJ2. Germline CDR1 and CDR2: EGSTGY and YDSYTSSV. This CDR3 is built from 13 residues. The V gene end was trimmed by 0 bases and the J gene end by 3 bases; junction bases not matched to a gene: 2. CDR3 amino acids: CATWDGTYYKKLF. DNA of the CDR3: TGTGCCACCTGGGATGGGACTTATTATAAGAAACTCTTT.

The CDR3 DNA follows: TGTGCCACCTGGGATGCCGGTAGTCATAGTAGTGATTGGATCAAGACGTTT. Protein sequence: CATWDAGSHSSDWIKTF. The chain carries TRGV4 and TRGJP2. V lost 2 bases and J lost 0; bases outside the gene matches: 9. The CDR3 totals 17 residues. Germline values: CDR1 EGSTGY, CDR2 YDSYTSSV.

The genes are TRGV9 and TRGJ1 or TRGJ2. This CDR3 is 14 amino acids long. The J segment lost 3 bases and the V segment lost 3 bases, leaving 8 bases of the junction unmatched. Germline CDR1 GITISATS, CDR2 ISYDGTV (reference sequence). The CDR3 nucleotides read TGTGCCTTGTGGGAGATGGTACCTTATTATAAGAAACTCTTT. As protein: CALWEMVPYYKKLF.

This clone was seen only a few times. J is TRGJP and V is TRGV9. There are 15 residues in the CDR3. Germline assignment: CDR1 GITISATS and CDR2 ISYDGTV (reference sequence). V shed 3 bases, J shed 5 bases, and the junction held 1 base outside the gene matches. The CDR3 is CALWEKELGKKIKVF. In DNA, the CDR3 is TGTGCCTTGTGGGAGAAAGAGTTGGGCAAAAAAATCAAGGTATTT.

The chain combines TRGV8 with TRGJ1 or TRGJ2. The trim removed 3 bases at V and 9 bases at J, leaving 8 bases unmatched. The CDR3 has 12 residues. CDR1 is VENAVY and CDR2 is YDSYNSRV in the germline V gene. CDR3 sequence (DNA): TGTGCCACCTGGGATTCCCACATTAAGAAACTCTTT. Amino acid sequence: CATWDSHIKKLF.

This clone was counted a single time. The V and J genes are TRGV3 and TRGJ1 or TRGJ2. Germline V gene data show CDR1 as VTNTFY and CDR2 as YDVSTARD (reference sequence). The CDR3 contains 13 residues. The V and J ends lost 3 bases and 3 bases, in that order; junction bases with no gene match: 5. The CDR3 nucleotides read TGTGCCACCTGGGACGTTGGTTATTATAAGAAACTCTTT. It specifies CATWDVGYYKKLF.

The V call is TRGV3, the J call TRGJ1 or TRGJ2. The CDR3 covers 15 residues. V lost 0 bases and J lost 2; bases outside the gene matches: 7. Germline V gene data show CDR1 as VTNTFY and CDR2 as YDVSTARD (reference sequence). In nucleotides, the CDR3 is TGTGCCACCTGGGACAGGCGGATGCATTATTATAAGAAACTCTTT. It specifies CATWDRRMHYYKKLF.

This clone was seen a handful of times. The CDR3 region is CALWEVRVGKKLF. The DNA for the CDR3 is TGTGCCTTGTGGGAGGTGCGAGTTGGTAAGAAACTCTTT. This chain connects TRGV9 to TRGJ1 or TRGJ2. Germline V gene sequence: CDR1 GITISATS, CDR2 ISYDGTV (reference sequence). This CDR3 is 13 amino acids long. Losses at the gene ends were 0 bases for V and 9 bases for J; bases not matched to a gene: 8.

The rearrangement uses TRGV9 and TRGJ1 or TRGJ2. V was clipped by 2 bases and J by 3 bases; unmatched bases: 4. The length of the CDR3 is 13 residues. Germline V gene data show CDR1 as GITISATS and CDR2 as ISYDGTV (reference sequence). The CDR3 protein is CALWEGLYYKKLF. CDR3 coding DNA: TGTGCCTTGTGGGAGGGCCTTTATTATAAGAAACTCTTT.

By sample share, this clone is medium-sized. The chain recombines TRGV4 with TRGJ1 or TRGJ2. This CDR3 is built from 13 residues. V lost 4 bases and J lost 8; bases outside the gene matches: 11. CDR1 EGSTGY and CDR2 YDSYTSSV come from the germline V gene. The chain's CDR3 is CATWDVRQDKKLF. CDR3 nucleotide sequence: TGTGCCACCTGGGACGTCCGCCAAGATAAGAAACTCTTT.

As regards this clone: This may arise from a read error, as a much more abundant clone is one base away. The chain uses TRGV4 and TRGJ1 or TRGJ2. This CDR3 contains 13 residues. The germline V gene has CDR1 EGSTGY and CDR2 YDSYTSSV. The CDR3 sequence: CATWGGPYYKKLF. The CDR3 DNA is TGTGCCACCTGGGGTGGGCCCTATTATAAGAAACTCTTT.

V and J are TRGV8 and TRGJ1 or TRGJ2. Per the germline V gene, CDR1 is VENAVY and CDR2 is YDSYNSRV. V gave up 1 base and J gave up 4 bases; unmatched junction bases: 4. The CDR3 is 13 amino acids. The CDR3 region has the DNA TGTGCCACCTGGGATAGCCCCTATTATAAGAAACTCTTT. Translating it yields CATWDSPYYKKLF.

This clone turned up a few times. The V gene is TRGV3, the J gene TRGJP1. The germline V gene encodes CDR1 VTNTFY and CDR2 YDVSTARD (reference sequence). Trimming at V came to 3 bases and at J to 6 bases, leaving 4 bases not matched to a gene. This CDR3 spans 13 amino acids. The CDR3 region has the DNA TGTGCCACCTGGGACGGGGCTGGTTGGTTCAAGATATTT. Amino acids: CATWDGAGWFKIF.

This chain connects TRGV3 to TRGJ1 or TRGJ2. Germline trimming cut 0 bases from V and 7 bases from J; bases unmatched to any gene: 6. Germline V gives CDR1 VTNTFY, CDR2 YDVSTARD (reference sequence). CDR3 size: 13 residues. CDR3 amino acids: CATWDRPFYKKLF. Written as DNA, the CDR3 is TGTGCCACCTGGGACAGGCCGTTCTATAAGAAACTCTTT.

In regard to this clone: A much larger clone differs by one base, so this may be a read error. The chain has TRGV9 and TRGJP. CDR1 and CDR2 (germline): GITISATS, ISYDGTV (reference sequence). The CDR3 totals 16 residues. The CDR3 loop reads CALWEVQELGKKNKVF. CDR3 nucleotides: TGTGCCTTGTGGGAGGTGCAAGAGTTGGGCAAAAAAAACAAGGTATTT.

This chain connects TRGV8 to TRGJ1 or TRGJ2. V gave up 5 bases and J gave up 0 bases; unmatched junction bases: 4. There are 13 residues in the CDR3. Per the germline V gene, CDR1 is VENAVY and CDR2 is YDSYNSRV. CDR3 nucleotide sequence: TGTGCCACCTGGGGCCCGAATTATTATAAGAAACTCTTT. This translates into CATWGPNYYKKLF.

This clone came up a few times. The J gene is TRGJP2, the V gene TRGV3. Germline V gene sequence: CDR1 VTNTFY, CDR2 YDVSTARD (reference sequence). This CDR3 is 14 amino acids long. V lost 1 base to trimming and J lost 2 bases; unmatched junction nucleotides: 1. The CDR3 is CATWDRSSDWIKTF. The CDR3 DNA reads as TGTGCCACCTGGGACAGAAGTAGTGATTGGATCAAGACGTTT.

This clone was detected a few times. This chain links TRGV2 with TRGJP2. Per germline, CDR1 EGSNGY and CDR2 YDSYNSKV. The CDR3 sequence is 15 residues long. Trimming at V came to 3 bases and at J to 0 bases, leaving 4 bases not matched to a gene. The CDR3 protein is CATWDTHSSDWIKTF. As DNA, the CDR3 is TGTGCCACCTGGGACACCCATAGTAGTGATTGGATCAAGACGTTT.

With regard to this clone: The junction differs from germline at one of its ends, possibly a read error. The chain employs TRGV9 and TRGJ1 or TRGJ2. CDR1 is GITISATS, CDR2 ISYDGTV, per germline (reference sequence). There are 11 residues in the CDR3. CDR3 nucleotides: TGTGCCTTGTGGGAAGAAAATAAGAAACTATTT. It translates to CALWEENKKLF.

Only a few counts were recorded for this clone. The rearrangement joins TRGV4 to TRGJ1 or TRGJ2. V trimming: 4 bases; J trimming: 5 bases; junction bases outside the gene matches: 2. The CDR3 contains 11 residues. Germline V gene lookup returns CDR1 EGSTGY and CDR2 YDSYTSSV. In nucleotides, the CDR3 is TGTGCCACCTGGGAGGATTATAAGAAACTCTTT. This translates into CATWEDYKKLF.

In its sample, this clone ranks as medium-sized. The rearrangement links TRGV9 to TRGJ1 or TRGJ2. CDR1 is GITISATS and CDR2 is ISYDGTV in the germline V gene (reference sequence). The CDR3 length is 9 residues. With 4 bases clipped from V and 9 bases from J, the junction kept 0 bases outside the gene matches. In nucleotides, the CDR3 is TGTGCCTTGTGGGATAAGAAACTCTTT. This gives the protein CALWDKKLF.

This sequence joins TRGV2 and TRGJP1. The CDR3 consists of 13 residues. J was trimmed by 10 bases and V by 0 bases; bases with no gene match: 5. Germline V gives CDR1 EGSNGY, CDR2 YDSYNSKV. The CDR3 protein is CATWDGRSWFKIF. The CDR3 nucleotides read TGTGCCACCTGGGACGGGCGGTCTTGGTTCAAGATATTT.

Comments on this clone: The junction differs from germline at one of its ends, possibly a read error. The CDR3 coding sequence is TGTGCCTTGGGGGAGATTTACTATAAGAAACTCTTT. Translating it yields CALGEIYYKKLF. The chain recombines TRGV9 with TRGJ1 or TRGJ2. Per the germline V gene, CDR1 is GITISATS and CDR2 is ISYDGTV (reference sequence). This CDR3 is built from 12 residues.

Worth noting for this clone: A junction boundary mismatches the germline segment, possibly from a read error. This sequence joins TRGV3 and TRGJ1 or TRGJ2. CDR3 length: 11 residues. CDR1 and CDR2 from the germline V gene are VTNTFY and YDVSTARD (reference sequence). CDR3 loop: CAAWSGYKKLF. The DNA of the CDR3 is TGTGCCGCCTGGTCGGGGTATAAGAAACTCTTT.

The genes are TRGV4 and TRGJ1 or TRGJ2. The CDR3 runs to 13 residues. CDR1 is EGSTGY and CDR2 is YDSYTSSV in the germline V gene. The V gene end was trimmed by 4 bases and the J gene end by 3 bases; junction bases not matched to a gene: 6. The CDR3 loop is CATWDRFYYKKLF. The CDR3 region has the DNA TGTGCCACCTGGGACCGCTTTTATTATAAGAAACTCTTT.

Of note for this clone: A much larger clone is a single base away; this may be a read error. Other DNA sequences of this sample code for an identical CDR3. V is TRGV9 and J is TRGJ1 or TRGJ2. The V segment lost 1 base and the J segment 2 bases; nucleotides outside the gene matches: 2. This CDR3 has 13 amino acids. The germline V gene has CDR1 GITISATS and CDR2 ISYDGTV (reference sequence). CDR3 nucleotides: TGTGCCTTGTGGGAGGTACATTATTATAAGAAACTCTTT. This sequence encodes CALWEVHYYKKLF.

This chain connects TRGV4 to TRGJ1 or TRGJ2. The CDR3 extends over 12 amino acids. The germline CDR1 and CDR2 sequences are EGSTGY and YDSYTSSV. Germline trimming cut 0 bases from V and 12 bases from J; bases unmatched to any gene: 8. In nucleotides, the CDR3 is TGTGCCACCTGGGATGGGCTATATGTGAAACTCTTT. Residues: CATWDGLYVKLF.

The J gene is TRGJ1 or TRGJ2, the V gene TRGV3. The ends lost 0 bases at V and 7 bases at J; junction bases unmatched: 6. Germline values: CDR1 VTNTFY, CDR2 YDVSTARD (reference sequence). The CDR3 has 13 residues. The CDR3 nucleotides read TGTGCCACCTGGGACAGGCTGTGGTATAAGAAACTCTTT. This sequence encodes CATWDRLWYKKLF.

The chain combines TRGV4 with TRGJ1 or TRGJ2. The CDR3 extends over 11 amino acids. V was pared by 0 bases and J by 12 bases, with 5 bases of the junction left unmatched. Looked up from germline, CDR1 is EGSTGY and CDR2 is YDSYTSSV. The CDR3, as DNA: TGTGCCACCTGGGATGGGCCGAGGAAACTCTTT. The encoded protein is CATWDGPRKLF.

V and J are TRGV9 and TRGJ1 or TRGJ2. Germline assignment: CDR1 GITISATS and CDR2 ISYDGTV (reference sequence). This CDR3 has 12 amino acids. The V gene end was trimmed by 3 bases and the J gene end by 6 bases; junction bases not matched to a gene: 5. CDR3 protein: CALWESLYKKLF. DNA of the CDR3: TGTGCCTTGTGGGAGAGTCTTTATAAGAAACTCTTT.